The source of this TCR beta chain is a study of shared clonotypes between healthy human individuals. About the research overall: There were three CD4 naive, three CD4 memory, two CD8 naive and one CD8 memory plates per donor.

The study ran the assay at deep level. Per the study methods: ImmunoSEQ output lacked quality scores and full-length reads, limiting matched filtering. Clones were sequenced by immunoSEQ multiplex PCR, and TCRdb holds only the in-frame ones, with some missing. D and trimming come from the DNA, and the V and J calls and clone size come from that table. The sample holds 450,000 to 700,000 clones, less than 97% seen once. Study observations and caveats: Relative to memory subsets, naive subsets generally showed larger estimated richness.

Naive CD8 cells were CD45RO-negative, positively selected for CCR7, excluding terminally differentiated effector memory CD45RA+ cells. CDR3 length equals 13 residues. Germline V gene lookup returns CDR1 SEHNR and CDR2 FQNEAQ (reference sequence). The ends were cut back, 3 bases at V and 10 bases at J, with 15 bases in the middle. Of note for this clone: No antigen is known for it.

This clonotype was obtained from a woman aged 25 to 45 in good health. The sample was naive CD8+ T cells sorted from blood. The chain carries TRBV7-9 and TRBJ1-2; D is unresolved. For the CDR3, the DNA is TGTGCCAGCAGCTTCGGGGAGCCGAATGCCTACACCTTC. It translates to CASSFGEPNAYTF.